This T cell receptor beta chain derives from a study of T cell responses to AZD1222 COVID-19 vaccine. The CDR3 has 13 residues. Between the trimmed V and J ends, which lost 3 bases and 4 bases, there was a span of 9 bases. Germline CDR1 SGHNT, CDR2 YENEEA. As to this clone: Its specificity is unknown.

Notes on the study in general: Receipt of two AZD1222 doses was followed by a rise in Spike-specific TCR breadth and depth.

Generated by immunoSEQ multiplex PCR, the TCRdb table keeps only in-frame clones and is missing some. This sample has some 120,000 clones; 80% to 90% occur once, and the top ten carry over 8.5%. This clonotype originated in an adult in good health. The chain joins TRBV11-3 to TRBJ1-1; unclear D gene. The source was peripheral blood, collected on day 0 of MenACWY control vaccination. The CDR3 coding sequence is TGTGCCAGCAGCTTCGCGAGGACCACTGAAGCTTTCTTT. It codes for CASSFARTTEAFF.